Listed here are 19 T cell receptor beta chains from one sample, sequenced in a study of human T cells and chemical hapten exposure. TCRdb reprocessed the RACE reads via MiXCR and lists one record per CDR3 protein. The repertoire consists of roughly 36,000 distinct CDR3 sequences, with 10% to 13% occurring once and the leading ten covering less than 35%. Time point defined: pre-sensitization, week 0. Treatment denoted: therapeutic diphenylcyclopropenone sensitization with weekly scalp DPC. Unfractionated whole blood was the source of the extracted total RNA. Sequences were derived from whole blood, sampled in connection with sensitization to the hapten diphenylcyclopropenone (DPC). These receptors originate from a middle-aged man with alopecia areata. Some clones in this sample may be carry-over from other donors' samples.

The CDR3: CASSLSPHGNQETQYF. In nucleotides, the CDR3 is TGTGCCAGCAGCTTAAGTCCCCACGGGAACCAAGAGACCCAGTACTTC. The genes are TRBV7-2 and TRBJ2-5; D perhaps matches TRBD2 (5 bases). Germline assignment: CDR1 SGHTA and CDR2 FQGNSA. The CDR3 is made up of 16 amino acids. V was trimmed by 2 bases and J by 0 bases, leaving 13 bases between them.

This clonotype was seen many times. V is TRBV27 and J is TRBJ2-2, with D tentatively TRBD1 (7 bases). The ends were cut back, 7 bases at V and 3 bases at J, with 18 bases in the middle. CDR3 size: 16 residues. Per the germline V gene, CDR1 is MNHEY and CDR2 is SMNVEV (reference sequence). The CDR3 nucleotides are TGTGCCAGCAAGGAGGGGGCAGGGATAGACACCGGGGAGCTGTTTTTT. This translates into CASKEGAGIDTGELFF.

This rearrangement joins TRBV29-1 to TRBJ2-4; perhaps TRBD2 as D (6 bases). Trimming took off 6 bases at V and 6 bases at J, with 12 bases between the two ends. Germline V gene sequence: CDR1 SQVTM, CDR2 ANQGSEA. The CDR3 totals 12 residues. CDR3 coding DNA: TGCAGCGTCCAGGAGGGGATAAACATTCAGTACTTC. Residues: CSVQEGINIQYF.

V usage is TRBV10-3 and J usage is TRBJ1-2, with D uncertain. The CDR3 loop spans 12 amino acids. The V gene's germline CDR1 is ENHRY and CDR2 SYGVKD. V was pared by 7 bases and J by 1 base, with 7 bases between. CDR3 coding DNA: TGTGCCATCACGGCAGATAACTATGGCTACACCTTC. Translation: CAITADNYGYTF.

This clonotype was seen many times. This rearrangement joins TRBV6-1 to TRBJ2-7; TRBD1 matches at 11 bases. Trimming removed 1 base from V and 4 bases from J; junction bases left unmatched: 3. This CDR3 comprises 15 residues. Germline V gene sequence: CDR1 MNHNS, CDR2 SASEGT. The CDR3 sequence is CASSEDGTGGYEQYF. The CDR3 coding sequence is TGTGCCAGCAGTGAAGACGGGACAGGGGGATACGAGCAGTACTTC.

This clonotype was seen more than once but under ten times. The genes are TRBV6-5 and TRBJ2-7; D remains unclear. Germline V gene data show CDR1 as MNHEY and CDR2 as SVGAGI. CDR3 length equals 16 residues. With 0 bases removed from V and 3 bases from J, the gap between germline ends came to 15 bases. CDR3 sequence: CASSYSGRRHIYEQYF. The DNA of the CDR3 is TGTGCCAGCAGTTACTCGGGTCGGAGACATATCTACGAGCAGTACTTC.

In its sample, this clonotype was seen many times. The chain has TRBV4-3 and TRBJ2-4; D assignment may be TRBD1 or TRBD2 (5 bases each). CDR1 LGHNA and CDR2 YSLEER come from the germline V gene. Trimming took off 3 bases at V and 13 bases at J, with 13 bases between the two ends. The CDR3 loop spans 12 amino acids. The CDR3 reads CASSQDRDRQYF. The CDR3 DNA sequence: TGCGCCAGCAGCCAGGATCGGGACCGCCAGTACTTC.

This clonotype was counted at least ten times. The chain uses TRBV13 and TRBJ2-3; 11 bases fit TRBD1. With 5 bases clipped from V and 3 bases from J, the junction kept 19 bases outside the gene matches. From germline, CDR1 is PRHDT and CDR2 FYEKMQ (reference sequence). This CDR3 contains 20 residues. The CDR3 DNA follows: TGTGCCAGCAGCGCGAGCCCAGGACAGGGGGCGCCTGGAGGGACAGATACGCAGTATTTT. Translation gives CASSASPGQGAPGGTDTQYF.

As for this clonotype: This may arise from a read error, as a much more abundant clone is one base away. The rearrangement uses TRBV7-8 and TRBJ2-1, with TRBD2 identical over 10 bases. The V segment lost 3 bases and the J segment 4 bases; nucleotides outside the gene matches: 15. CDR3 length: 19 residues. Germline V CDR1 and CDR2: SGHVS, FQNEAQ. The CDR3 protein is CASSFPGLADVMTYNEQFF. The CDR3 DNA reads as TGTGCCAGCAGCTTTCCCGGACTAGCGGACGTTATGACTTACAATGAGCAGTTCTTC.

This clonotype was counted many times. CDR3 nucleotides: TGTGCCAGCAGCTTAGAGTTGAGCTCCTACGAGCAGTACTTC. This sequence encodes CASSLELSSYEQYF. This sequence joins TRBV7-2 and TRBJ2-7; no clear D. Germline CDR1 and CDR2: SGHTA and FQGNSA. Trimming cost V 1 base and J 0 bases, with 7 bases left between them. This CDR3 comprises 14 residues.

At least ten counts were recorded for this clonotype. This chain uses TRBV3-1 with TRBJ1-1; TRBD1 aligns across 7 bases. CDR3 length equals 13 residues. Germline CDR1 LGHDT, CDR2 YNNKEL (reference sequence). Trimming removed 10 bases from V and 6 bases from J; junction bases left unmatched: 11. The CDR3 spells CATRPQGTAEAFF. For the CDR3, the DNA is TGTGCCACCAGACCACAGGGGACCGCTGAAGCTTTCTTT.

The chain links TRBV7-6 to TRBJ2-3; TRBD1 matches at 11 bases. The CDR3 has 15 amino acids. Germline trimming cut 5 bases from V and 4 bases from J; bases unmatched to any gene: 5. Germline V gene data show CDR1 as SGHVS and CDR2 as FNYEAQ. DNA for the CDR3: TGTGCCAGCAGCCACCGGGACAGGGGGTCAGATACGCAGTATTTT. As protein: CASSHRDRGSDTQYF.

Of note for this clonotype: Since a much larger clone is just one base distant, this may be a read error. This rearrangement joins TRBV20-1 to TRBJ1-6; no reliable D call. Per the germline V gene, CDR1 is DFQATT and CDR2 is SNEGSKA (reference sequence). The CDR3 loop spans 14 amino acids. The CDR3 DNA sequence: TGCAGTGCTAGGGGGAGCTCCTATAATTCAGCCCTCCACTTT. Amino acid sequence: CSARGSSYNSALHF.

This clonotype has at least ten counts. The V call is TRBV19, the J call TRBJ2-1; no reliable D call. V lost 9 bases and J lost 10, with 22 bases in between. The CDR3 totals 14 residues. In germline, CDR1 is LNHDA, CDR2 SQIVND (reference sequence). CDR3 sequence: CASNPVHGEREQFF. Written as DNA, the CDR3 is TGTGCCAGCAATCCCGTTCATGGGGAACGGGAGCAGTTCTTC.

This clonotype was recorded many times. The gene calls are TRBV28 and TRBJ1-5, with 9 bases fitting TRBD1. Looked up from germline, CDR1 is MDHEN and CDR2 is SYDVKM. V shed 0 bases, J shed 0 bases, and the junction held 3 bases outside the gene matches. This CDR3 is built from 17 residues. The chain's CDR3 is CASSLWTGGLSNQPQHF. DNA of the CDR3: TGTGCCAGCAGTTTATGGACAGGGGGGCTTAGCAATCAGCCCCAGCATTTT.

This clonotype was recorded a few times. V and J are TRBV4-2 and TRBJ1-4; D possibly corresponds to TRBD1 (5 bases). Trimming left V 5 bases short and J 9 bases short, with 16 bases between. The germline V gene has CDR1 LGHNA and CDR2 YNFKEQ. This CDR3 comprises 14 residues. In DNA, the CDR3 is TGTGCCAGCAGCGCATGGGGTGGGGGTAAAAAACTGTTTTTT. This encodes CASSAWGGGKKLFF.

This rearrangement joins TRBV29-1 to TRBJ1-4; TRBD1 matches at 9 bases. Germline V gene sequence: CDR1 SQVTM, CDR2 ANQGSEA. V shed 3 bases and J 4 bases; nucleotides not matched to a gene: 0. This CDR3 is 13 amino acids long. CDR3 sequence: CSVEDRGNEKLFF. CDR3 nucleotide sequence: TGCAGCGTTGAGGACAGGGGTAATGAAAAACTGTTTTTT.

The sample holds many counts of this clonotype. The chain couples TRBV12-3 or TRBV12-4 to TRBJ2-1, with D tentatively TRBD1 (6 bases). CDR3 length: 15 residues. Between the trimmed V and J ends, which lost 3 bases and 6 bases, there was a span of 15 bases. CDR3 nucleotide sequence: TGTGCCAGCAGTTTTGTACAGGGTTCAAGCAATGAGCAGTTCTTC. As protein: CASSFVQGSSNEQFF.

The sample holds many counts of this clonotype. V and J are TRBV4-2 and TRBJ2-5, with TRBD1 matching 9 bases. J lost 4 bases, V lost 4 bases, and 4 bases had no gene match. The germline CDR1 and CDR2 sequences are LGHNA and YNFKEQ. This CDR3 has 14 amino acids. The CDR3 is CASSLGQGGETQYF. The CDR3 nucleotides are TGTGCCAGCAGCCTGGGACAGGGCGGAGAGACCCAGTACTTC.